The sequence of this T cell receptor beta chain was determined in a study of blood T cell repertoires in COVID-19 (TCRdb year 2020). Looking at the study overall: Samples covering the acute and convalescent phases of COVID-19 were provided by collaborators in the United States, Italy and Spain. Subjects who had been exposed to COVID-19, were actively infected with it, or had recovered from it provided the deeply sampled blood TCRbeta repertoires that made up the dataset. Where HLA class I and class II types were available, the types were taken from metadata supplied by the sample provider, not from assay-based typing. Samples came from the ongoing ImmuneRACE study (first 160 participants) plus 1,254 subjects from 6 global collaborators. The material from the prospective study consisted of cDNA or gDNA derived from T cells, B-cell-depleted T cells, or PBMCs. The repertoires were released in a freely available public database intended as a resource for research on the immune response to SARS-CoV-2. Sample metadata almost always included a de-identified subject ID, COVID-19 status, age in years and sex. Points the paper makes about the study in general: The amount of clinical and demographic metadata varied by source and participant and was provided uncurated.

Notes on this clone: No cognate antigen has been identified for it. No much larger clone is present one base from it, and per-base qualities are unavailable.

The collaborating institutions used their own protocols to collect whole blood in K2EDTA tubes. For TCRbeta analysis, collaborators shipped samples as frozen whole blood, isolated PBMCs, or DNA extracted from either of those sample types. The junction carries 20 bases between V and J, which are trimmed by 4 bases and 2 bases respectively. The CDR3 holds 17 amino acids from the cysteine to the phenylalanine. Of all the DNA, just the CDR3 is kept, 51 bases in frame from base 1. The immunoSEQ Assay, a bias-controlled multiplex PCR, was used to amplify TCRbeta CDR3 regions from genomic DNA. The authors' analysis ran thus. Nucleated cell counts per sample were estimated from amplification of reference gene primers within the assay. Sequence reads were collapsed and filtered to measure the absolute abundance of every unique TCRbeta CDR3 rearrangement. For each sample, productive Simpson clonality was calculated as the square root of Simpson's diversity index over productive rearrangements. Entries here come from immuneACCESS through TCRdb and include only in-frame sequences with V and J called. Some clones fail to appear in such tables; in the studies checked, an unresolved V gene covers under half of the shortfall, and the cause of the remainder is unknown. D and trimming were read from the DNA, whereas the V and J calls and clone size are those reported in that table. Recorded for this sample are roughly 300,000 clones; roughly 85% of them occurred a single time. The top ten constitute 6% to 9% of the sample.

The sample taken for sequencing was peripheral blood. The chain is made from TRBV23-1 and TRBJ2-5, with TRBD1 perhaps the D gene, on 7 matching bases. TRBV23-1 is annotated as an ORF whose role is uncertain. This clonotype was sampled from a human donor in a cohort sampled during active COVID-19. The nucleotide sequence is TGCGCCAGCAGTCCAAAGGTAACAGGGGAGGCGCAAGAGACCCAGTACTTC. This encodes CASSPKVTGEAQETQYF.